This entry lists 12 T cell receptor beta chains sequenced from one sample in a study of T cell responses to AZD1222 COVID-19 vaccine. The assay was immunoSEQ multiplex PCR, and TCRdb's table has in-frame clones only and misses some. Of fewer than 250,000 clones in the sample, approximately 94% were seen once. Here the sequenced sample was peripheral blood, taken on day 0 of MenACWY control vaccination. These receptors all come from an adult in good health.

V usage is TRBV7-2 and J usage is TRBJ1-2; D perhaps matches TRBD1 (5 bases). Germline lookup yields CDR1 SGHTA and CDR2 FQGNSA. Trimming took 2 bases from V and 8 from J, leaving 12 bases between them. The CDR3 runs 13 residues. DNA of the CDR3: TGTGCCAGCAGCTTATCAGGGCTACAAGGCTACACCTTC. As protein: CASSLSGLQGYTF.

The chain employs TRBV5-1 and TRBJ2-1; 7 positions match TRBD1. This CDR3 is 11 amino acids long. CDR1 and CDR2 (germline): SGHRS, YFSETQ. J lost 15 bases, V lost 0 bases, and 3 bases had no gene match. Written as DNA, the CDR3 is TGCGCCAGCAGCTTGGAGGGGGCCCGGTTCTTC. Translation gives CASSLEGARFF.

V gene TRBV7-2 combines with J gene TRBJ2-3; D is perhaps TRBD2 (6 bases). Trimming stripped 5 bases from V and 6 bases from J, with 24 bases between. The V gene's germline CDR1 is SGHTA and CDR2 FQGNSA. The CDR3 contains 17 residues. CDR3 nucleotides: TGTGCCAGCAGCCTCACGTACTCGGCGGGAATAATTGATACGCAGTATTTT. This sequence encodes CASSLTYSAGIIDTQYF.

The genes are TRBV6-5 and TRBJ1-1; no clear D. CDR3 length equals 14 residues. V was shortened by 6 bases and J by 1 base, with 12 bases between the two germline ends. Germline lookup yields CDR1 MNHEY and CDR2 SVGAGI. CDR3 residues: CASRHTESNTEAFF. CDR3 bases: TGTGCCAGCAGACATACAGAGTCGAACACTGAAGCTTTCTTT.

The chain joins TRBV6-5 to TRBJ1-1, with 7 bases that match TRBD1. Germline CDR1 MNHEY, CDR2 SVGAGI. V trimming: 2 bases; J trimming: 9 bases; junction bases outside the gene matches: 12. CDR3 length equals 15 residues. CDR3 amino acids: CASSYDRVVGGKAFF. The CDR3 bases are TGTGCCAGCAGTTACGACCGGGTTGTAGGGGGCAAAGCTTTCTTT.

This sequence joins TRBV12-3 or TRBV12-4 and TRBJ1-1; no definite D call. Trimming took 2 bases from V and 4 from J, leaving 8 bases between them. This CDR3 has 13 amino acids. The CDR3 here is CASSLNRPTEAFF. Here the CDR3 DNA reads TGTGCCAGCAGTTTAAATAGGCCCACTGAAGCTTTCTTT.

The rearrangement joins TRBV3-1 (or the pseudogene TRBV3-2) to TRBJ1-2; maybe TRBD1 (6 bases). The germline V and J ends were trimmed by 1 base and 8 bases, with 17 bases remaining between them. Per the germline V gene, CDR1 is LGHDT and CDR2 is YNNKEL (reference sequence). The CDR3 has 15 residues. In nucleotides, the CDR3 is TGTGCCAGCAGCCAAGGGGGGGGCGGCGCCGCGGGCTACACCTTC. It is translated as CASSQGGGGAAGYTF.

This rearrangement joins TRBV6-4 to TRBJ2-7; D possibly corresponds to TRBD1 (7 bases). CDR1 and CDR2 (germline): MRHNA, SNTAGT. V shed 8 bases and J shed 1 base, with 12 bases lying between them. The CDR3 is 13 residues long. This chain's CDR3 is CASSRDRSYEQYF. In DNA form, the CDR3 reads TGTGCCAGCTCGCGGGACAGATCCTACGAGCAGTACTTC.

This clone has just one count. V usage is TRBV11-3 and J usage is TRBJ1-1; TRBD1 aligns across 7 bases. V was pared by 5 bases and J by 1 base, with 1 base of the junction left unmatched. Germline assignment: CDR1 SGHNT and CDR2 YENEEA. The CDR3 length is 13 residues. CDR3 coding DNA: TGTGCCAGCAGCCGACAGGGGAACACTGAAGCTTTCTTT. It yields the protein CASSRQGNTEAFF.

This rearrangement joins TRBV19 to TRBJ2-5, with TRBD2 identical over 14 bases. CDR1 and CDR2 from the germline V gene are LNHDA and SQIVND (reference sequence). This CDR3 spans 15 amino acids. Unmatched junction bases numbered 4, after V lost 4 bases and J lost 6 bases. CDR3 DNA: TGTGCCAGTAGTAAGGGACTAGCGGGAGCCCAGACCCAGTACTTC. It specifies CASSKGLAGAQTQYF.

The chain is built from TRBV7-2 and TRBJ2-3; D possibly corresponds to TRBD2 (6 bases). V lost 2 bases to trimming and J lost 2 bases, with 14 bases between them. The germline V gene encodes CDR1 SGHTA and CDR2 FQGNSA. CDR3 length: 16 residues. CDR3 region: CASSLLSGGVTDTQYF. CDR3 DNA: TGTGCCAGCAGCTTACTGAGTGGCGGGGTCACAGATACGCAGTATTTT.

CDR3 sequence reads: CASSDGQASRYGYTF. Written as DNA, the CDR3 is TGTGCCAGCAGCGACGGACAGGCCTCGAGGTATGGCTACACCTTC. The chain carries TRBV9 and TRBJ1-2; TRBD1 aligns across 7 bases. J lost 5 bases, V lost 3 bases, and 10 bases had no gene match. The CDR3 totals 15 residues. The germline V gene has CDR1 SGDLS and CDR2 YYNGEE.